A selection of T cell receptor beta chains follows, all from one sample in a study of blood T cell repertoires in COVID-19. Profiling relied on immunoSEQ multiplex PCR, and the TCRdb table lists in-frame clones only, not all of them. The sample has 250,000 to 400,000 clones; about nine tenths are singletons. The sequencing sample was made of peripheral blood. Receptors were obtained from a woman in her twenties or thirties with COVID-19, enrolled during active disease. Both conserved end residues are part of each CDR3. The D gene is left open where the match is weak. A clone size is listed for some rows: how often the clone was seen (once, few, many), or a class if it is expanded.

d_gene	v_gene	abundance	j_gene	CDR3aa	CDR3nt
NA	TRBV28	NA	TRBJ1-2	CASSWGRDFYGYTF	TGTGCCAGCAGTTGGGGCAGGGATTTCTATGGCTACACCTTC
TRBD1	TRBV6-1	NA	TRBJ1-4	CASSGSRTGRDEKLFF	TGTGCCAGCAGTGGCTCCAGGACAGGCCGGGATGAAAAACTGTTTTTT
TRBD2	TRBV6-6	NA	TRBJ2-2	CASGRLASNTGELFF	TGTGCCAGCGGCAGACTAGCCTCGAACACCGGGGAGCTGTTTTTT
TRBD1	TRBV6-5	once	TRBJ1-2	CASRPQGNYGYTF	TGTGCCAGCAGGCCACAGGGGAACTATGGCTACACCTTC
NA	TRBV19	NA	TRBJ2-1	CASSIGANEQFF	TGTGCCAGTAGTATAGGAGCCAATGAGCAGTTCTTC
NA	TRBV5-6	NA	TRBJ2-1	CASSLAGRGPRGEQFF	TGTGCCAGCAGCTTGGCCGGGCGGGGGCCCCGAGGGGAGCAGTTCTTC
NA	TRBV28	NA	TRBJ2-3	CASSLSFDYTDTQYF	TGTGCCAGCAGTTTATCTTTTGACTACACAGATACGCAGTATTTT
NA	TRBV2	NA	TRBJ1-6	CASGPAQQGSPLHF	TGTGCCAGCGGCCCAGCCCAACAGGGTTCACCCCTCCACTTT
NA	TRBV9	few	TRBJ1-2	CASSVGGGRRHGYTF	TGTGCCAGCAGCGTAGGAGGAGGGCGCAGGCATGGCTACACCTTC
TRBD1	TRBV10-3	NA	TRBJ2-6	CAISGGTGFGANVLTF	TGTGCCATCAGTGGGGGGACAGGGTTCGGGGCCAACGTCCTGACTTTC
NA	TRBV6-5	NA	TRBJ1-1	CASSYGTPGTTEAFF	TGTGCCAGCAGCTATGGGACTCCTGGGACCACTGAAGCTTTCTTT
NA	TRBV29-1	NA	TRBJ2-5	CSARGGEETQYF	TGCAGCGCCCGAGGGGGTGAAGAGACCCAGTACTTC
NA	TRBV19	NA	TRBJ1-5	CASSIESQPQHF	TGTGCCAGTAGTATTGAGTCTCAGCCCCAGCATTTT
NA	TRBV6-5	NA	TRBJ2-1	CASTSRDRSYNEQFF	TGTGCCAGCACCTCCCGAGACAGGAGCTACAATGAGCAGTTCTTC
NA	TRBV11-3	NA	TRBJ1-1	CASSAGLVGLSTEAFF	TGTGCCAGCAGTGCGGGTCTGGTCGGTTTATCCACTGAAGCTTTCTTT